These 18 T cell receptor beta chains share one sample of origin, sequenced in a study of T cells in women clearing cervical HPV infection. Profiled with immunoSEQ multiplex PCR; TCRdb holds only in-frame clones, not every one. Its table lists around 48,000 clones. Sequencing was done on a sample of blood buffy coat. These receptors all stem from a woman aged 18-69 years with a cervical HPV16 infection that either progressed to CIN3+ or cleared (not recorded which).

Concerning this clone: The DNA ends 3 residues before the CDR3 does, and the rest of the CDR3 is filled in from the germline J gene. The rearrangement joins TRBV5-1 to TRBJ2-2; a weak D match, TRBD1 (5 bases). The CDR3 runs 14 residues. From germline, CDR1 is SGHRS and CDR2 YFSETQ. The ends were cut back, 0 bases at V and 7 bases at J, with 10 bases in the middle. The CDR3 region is CASSLAQGVGELFF. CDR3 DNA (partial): TGCGCCAGCAGCTTGGCCCAAGGGGTCGGGGAG.

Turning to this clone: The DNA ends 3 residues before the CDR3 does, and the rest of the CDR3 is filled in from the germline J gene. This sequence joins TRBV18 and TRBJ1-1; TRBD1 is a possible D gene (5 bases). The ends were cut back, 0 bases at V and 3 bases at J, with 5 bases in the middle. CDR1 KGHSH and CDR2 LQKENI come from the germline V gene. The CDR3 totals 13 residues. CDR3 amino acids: CASSPPTDTEAFF. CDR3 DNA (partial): TGTGCCAGCTCACCACCGACAGACACTGAA.

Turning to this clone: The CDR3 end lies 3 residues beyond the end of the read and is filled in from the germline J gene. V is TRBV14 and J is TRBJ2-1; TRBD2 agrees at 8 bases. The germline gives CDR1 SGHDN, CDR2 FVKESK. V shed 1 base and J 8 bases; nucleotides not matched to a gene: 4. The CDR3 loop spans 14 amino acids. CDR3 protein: CASSQAGGGDEQFF. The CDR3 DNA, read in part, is TGTGCCAGCAGCCAAGCGGGGGGGGGCGATGAG.

The part of the CDR3 DNA that was read is TGTGCCAGCAGCTTAGATGGGACAGGGAGGGAGACC. Its protein is CASSLDGTGRET. The whole CDR3 reads CASSLDGTGRETQYF. The rearrangement links TRBV11-2 to TRBJ2-5; 9 bases are shared with TRBD1. The read ends 3 residues before the CDR3 terminus; that terminus is restored from the germline J gene. This CDR3 has 15 amino acids. Germline values: CDR1 SGHAT, CDR2 FQNNGV. The junction had 4 bases not matched to a gene; V was cut back by 0 bases and J by 5 bases. Drawing the rest from reference TRBV11-2 and TRBJ2-5, the complete variable domain is EAGVAQSPRYKIIEKRQSVAFWCNPISGHATLYWYQQILGQGPKLLIQFQNNGVVDDSQLPKDRFSAERLKGVDSTLKIQPAKLEDSAVYLCASSLDGTGRETQYFGPGTRLLVL.

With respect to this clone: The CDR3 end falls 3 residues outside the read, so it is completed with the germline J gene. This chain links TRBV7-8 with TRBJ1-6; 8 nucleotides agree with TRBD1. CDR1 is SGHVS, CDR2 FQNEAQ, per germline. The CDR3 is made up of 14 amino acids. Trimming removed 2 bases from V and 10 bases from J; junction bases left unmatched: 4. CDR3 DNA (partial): TGTGCCAGCAGCTTATCAGGGGGCGACTCACCC. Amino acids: CASSLSGGDSP. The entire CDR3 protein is CASSLSGGDSPLHF.

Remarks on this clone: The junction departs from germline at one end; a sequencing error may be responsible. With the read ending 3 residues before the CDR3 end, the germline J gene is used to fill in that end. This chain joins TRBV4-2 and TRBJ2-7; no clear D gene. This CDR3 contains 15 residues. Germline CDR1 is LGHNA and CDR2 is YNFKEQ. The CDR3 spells CASSQDLATPYEQYF. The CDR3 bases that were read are TGCGCCAGCAGCCAAGATCTCGCGACACCCTACGAG.

CDR3 protein: CASSQVAGVQETQYF. CDR3 bases read: TGTGCCAGCAGCCAAGTAGCGGGAGTACAAGAGACC. The chain couples TRBV3-1 (or the pseudogene TRBV3-2) to TRBJ2-5; TRBD2 aligns across 9 bases. From the germline J gene comes the end of the CDR3, since the read stops 3 residues before it. Trimming at V came to 1 base and at J to 2 bases, leaving 2 bases not matched to a gene. CDR1 LGHDT and CDR2 YNNKEL come from the germline V gene (reference sequence). The CDR3 totals 15 residues.

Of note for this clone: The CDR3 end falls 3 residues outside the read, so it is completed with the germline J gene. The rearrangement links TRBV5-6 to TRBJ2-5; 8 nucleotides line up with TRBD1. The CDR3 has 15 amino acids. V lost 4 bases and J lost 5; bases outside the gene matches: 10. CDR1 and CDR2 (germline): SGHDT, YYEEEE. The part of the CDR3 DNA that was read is TGTGCCAGCAGCCGCTTGACAGGGGCCCGTGAGACC. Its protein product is CASSRLTGARET. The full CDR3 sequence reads CASSRLTGARETQYF.

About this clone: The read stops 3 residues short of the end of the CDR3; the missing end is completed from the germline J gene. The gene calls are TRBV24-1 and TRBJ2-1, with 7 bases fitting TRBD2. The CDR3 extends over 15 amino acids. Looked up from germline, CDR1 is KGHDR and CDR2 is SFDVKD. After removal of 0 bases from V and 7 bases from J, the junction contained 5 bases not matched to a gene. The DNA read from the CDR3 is TGTGCCACCAGTGATTTGCTAGCGGAGGGAAATGAG. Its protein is CATSDLLAEGNE. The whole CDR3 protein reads CATSDLLAEGNEQFF.

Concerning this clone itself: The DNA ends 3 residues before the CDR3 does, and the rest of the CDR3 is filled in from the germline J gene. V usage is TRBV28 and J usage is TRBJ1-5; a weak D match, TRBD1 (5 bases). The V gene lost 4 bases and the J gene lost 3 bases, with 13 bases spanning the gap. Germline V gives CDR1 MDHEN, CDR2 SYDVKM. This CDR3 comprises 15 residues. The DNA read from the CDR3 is TGTGCCAGCAGTTCGGCAGGGAGGTCCAATCAGCCC. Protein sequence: CASSSAGRSNQP. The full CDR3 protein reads CASSSAGRSNQPQHF.

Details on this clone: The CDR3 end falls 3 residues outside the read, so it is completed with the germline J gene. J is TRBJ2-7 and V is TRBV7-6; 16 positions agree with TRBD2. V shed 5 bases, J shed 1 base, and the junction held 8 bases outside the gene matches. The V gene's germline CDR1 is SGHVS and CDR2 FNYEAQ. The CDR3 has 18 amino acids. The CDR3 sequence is CASSPGTSGREGSYEQYF. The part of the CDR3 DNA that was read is TGTGCCAGCAGCCCCGGGACTAGCGGGAGGGAAGGTTCCTACGAG. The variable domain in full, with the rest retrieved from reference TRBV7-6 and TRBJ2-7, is GAGVSQSPRYKVTKRGQDVALRCDPISGHVSLYWYRQALGQGPEFLTYFNYEAQQDKSGLPNDRFSAERPEGSISTLTIQRTEQRDSAMYRCASSPGTSGREGSYEQYFGPGTRLTVT.

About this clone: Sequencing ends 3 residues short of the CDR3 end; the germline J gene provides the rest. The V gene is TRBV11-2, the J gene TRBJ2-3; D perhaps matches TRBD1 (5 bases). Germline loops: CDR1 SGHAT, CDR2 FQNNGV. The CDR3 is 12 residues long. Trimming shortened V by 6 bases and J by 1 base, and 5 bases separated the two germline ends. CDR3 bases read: TGTGCCAGCAGGACAGGCACAGATACG. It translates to CASRTGTDT. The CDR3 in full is CASRTGTDTQYF.

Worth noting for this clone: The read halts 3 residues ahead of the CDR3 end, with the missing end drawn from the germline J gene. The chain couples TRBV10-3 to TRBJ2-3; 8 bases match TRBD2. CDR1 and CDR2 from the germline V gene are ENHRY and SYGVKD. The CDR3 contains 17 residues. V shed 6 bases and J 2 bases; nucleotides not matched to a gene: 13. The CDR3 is CAIRSWGSGGFTDTQYF. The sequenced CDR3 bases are TGTGCCATCAGAAGTTGGGGTTCGGGGGGGTTCACAGATACG.

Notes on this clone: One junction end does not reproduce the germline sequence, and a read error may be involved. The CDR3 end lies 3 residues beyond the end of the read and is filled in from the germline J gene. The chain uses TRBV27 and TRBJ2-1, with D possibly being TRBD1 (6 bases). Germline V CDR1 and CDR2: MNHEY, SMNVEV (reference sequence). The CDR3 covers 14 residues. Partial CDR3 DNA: TGTGCCAGCCGTTTAGCAGGGGTCTACAATGAG. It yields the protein CASRLAGVYNE. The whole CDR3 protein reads CASRLAGVYNEQFF.

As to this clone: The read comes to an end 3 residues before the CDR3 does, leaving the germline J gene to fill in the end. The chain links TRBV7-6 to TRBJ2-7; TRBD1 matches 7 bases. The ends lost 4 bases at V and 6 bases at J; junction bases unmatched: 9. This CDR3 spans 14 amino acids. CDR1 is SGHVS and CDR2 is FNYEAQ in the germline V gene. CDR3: CASSSGTALREQYF. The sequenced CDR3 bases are TGTGCCAGCAGCTCCGGGACAGCCCTACGCGAG. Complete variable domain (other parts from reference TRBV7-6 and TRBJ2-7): GAGVSQSPRYKVTKRGQDVALRCDPISGHVSLYWYRQALGQGPEFLTYFNYEAQQDKSGLPNDRFSAERPEGSISTLTIQRTEQRDSAMYRCASSSGTALREQYFGPGTRLTVT.

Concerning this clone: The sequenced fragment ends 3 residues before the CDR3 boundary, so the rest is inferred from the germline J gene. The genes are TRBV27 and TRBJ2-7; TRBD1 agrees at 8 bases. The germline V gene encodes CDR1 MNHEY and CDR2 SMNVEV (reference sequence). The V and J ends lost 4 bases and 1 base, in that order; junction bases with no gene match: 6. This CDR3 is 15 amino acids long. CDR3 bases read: TGTGCCAGCAGTTGGGGCCAGGGGGCTTCCTACGAG. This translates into CASSWGQGASYE. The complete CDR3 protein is CASSWGQGASYEQYF.

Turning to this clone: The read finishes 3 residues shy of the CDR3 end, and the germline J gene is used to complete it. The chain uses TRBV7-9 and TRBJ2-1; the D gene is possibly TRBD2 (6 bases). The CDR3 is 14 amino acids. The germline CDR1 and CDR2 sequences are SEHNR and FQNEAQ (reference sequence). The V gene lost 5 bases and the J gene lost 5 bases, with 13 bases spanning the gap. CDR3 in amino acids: CASSRDSAHNEQFF. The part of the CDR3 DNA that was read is TGTGCCAGCAGCCGGGACTCAGCCCACAATGAG.

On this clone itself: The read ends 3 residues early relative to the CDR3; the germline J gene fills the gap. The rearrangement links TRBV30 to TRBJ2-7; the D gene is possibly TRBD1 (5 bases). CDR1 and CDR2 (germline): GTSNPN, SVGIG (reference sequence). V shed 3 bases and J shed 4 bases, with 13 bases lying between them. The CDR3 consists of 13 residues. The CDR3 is CAWRPPGKYEQYF. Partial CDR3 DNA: TGTGCCTGGAGGCCGCCAGGGAAGTACGAG.